This T cell receptor beta chain was identified in a study of cytomegalovirus exposure and HLA in healthy donors. In the PCR, 60 Vbeta and 13 Jbeta primers were used. Only in-frame clones appear in the TCRdb table, and some are missing; sequencing was by immunoSEQ multiplex PCR. The table has about 150,000 clones, approximately 79% seen once. CDR3 length: 15 amino acids. Trimming stripped 3 bases from V and 7 bases from J, with 15 bases between. CDR1 and CDR2 from the germline V gene are LNHDA and SQIVND (reference sequence). Donors had nominal health at sampling but likely had unrecorded immune exposures.

Sequenced material: PBMCs. This sequence was found in a man aged 50-60 years in good health and CMV-seropositive. The chain carries TRBV19 and TRBJ2-2, with D possibly TRBD1 on 6 matching bases. The CDR3 here is CASSITGLGGGELFF. CDR3 sequence (DNA): TGTGCCAGTAGTATTACAGGGTTGGGTGGCGGGGAGCTGTTTTTT.